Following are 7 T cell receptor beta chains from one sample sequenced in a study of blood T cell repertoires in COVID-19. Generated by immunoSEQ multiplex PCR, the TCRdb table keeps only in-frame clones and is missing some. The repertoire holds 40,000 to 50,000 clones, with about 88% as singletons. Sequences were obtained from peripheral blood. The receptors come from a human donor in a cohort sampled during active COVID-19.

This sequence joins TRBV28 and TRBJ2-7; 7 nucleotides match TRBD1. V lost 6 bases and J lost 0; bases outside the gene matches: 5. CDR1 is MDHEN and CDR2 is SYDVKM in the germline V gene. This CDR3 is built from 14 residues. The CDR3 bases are TGTGCCAGCAGGTCGACAGGGACCTCCTACGAGCAGTACTTC. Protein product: CASRSTGTSYEQYF. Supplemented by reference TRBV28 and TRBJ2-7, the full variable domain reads DVKVTQSSRYLVKRTGEKVFLECVQDMDHENMFWYRQDPGLGLRLIYFSYDVKMKEKGDIPEGYSVSREKKERFSLILESASTNQTSMYLCASRSTGTSYEQYFGPGTRLTVT.

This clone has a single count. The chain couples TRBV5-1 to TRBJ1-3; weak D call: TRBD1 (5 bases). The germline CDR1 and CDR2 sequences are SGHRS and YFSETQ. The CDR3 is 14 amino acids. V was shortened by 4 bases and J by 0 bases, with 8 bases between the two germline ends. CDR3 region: CASSPGLSGNTIYF. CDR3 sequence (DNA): TGCGCCAGCAGCCCGGGACTCTCTGGAAACACCATATATTTT.

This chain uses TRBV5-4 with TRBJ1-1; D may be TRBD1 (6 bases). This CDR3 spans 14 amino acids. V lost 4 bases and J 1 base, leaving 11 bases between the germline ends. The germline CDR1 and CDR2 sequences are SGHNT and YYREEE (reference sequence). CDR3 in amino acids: CASSADRRNTEAFF. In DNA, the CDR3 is TGTGCCAGCAGCGCCGACAGGCGGAACACTGAAGCTTTCTTT.

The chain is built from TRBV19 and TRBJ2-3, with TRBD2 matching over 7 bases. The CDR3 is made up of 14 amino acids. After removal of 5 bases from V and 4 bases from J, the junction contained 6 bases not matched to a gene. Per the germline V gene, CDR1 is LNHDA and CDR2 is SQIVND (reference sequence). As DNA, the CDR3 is TGTGCCAGTAGTCCGGGGGAGGGCCCAGATACGCAGTATTTT. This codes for CASSPGEGPDTQYF.

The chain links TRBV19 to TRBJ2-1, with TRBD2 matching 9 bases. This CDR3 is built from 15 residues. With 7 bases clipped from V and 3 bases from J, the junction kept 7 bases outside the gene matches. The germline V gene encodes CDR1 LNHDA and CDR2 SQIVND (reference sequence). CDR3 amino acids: CASTSGGSGYNEQFF. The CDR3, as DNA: TGTGCCAGTACCAGCGGGGGGTCCGGCTACAATGAGCAGTTCTTC.

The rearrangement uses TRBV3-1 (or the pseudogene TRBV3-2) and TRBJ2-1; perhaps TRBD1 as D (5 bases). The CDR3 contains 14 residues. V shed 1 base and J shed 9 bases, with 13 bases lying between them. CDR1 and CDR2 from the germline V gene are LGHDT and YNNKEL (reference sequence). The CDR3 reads CASSQGRTGGEQFF. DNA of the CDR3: TGTGCCAGCAGCCAAGGGCGCACAGGCGGTGAGCAGTTCTTC.

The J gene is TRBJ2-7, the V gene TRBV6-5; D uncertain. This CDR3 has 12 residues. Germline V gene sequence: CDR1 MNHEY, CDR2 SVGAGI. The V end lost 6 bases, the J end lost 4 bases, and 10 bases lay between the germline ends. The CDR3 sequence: CASSVQAYEQYF. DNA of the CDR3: TGTGCCAGCAGCGTTCAAGCATACGAGCAGTACTTC.